A selection of T cell receptor beta chains follows, all from one sample in a study of T cells after yellow fever vaccination. One entry per CDR3 protein results from TCRdb running MiXCR on the 5' RACE reads. The data show 110,000 to 150,000 distinct CDR3 sequences, around 6.3% seen once. The specimen comprised CD4+ T cells sorted from PBMCs, sampled 10 days after the yellow fever booster vaccination. Receptor source: a man aged 25 to 40 who received the YFV17D yellow fever vaccine. Both conserved end residues are part of each CDR3. Fields, in order: J gene, D gene, V gene, CDR3 protein. The D gene is left open where the match is weak.

>TRBJ1-5|-|TRBV19
CASSITGVNQPQHF
>TRBJ2-7|TRBD2|TRBV29-1
CSARTSGNEQYF
>TRBJ2-7|-|TRBV7-8
CASSTDRYEQYF
>TRBJ2-7|-|TRBV20-1
CSASSGTVPYEQYF
>TRBJ1-5|-|TRBV29-1
CSVKDSENQPQHF
>TRBJ2-7|-|TRBV7-9
CASSSGPRVRTYEQYF
>TRBJ2-1|-|TRBV18
CASSPIITSYINEQFF
>TRBJ2-1|TRBD2|TRBV18
CASSPRLAGRSYNEQFF
>TRBJ2-1|TRBD1|TRBV5-1
CASSLTGTGVFNEQFF
>TRBJ2-3|TRBD2|TRBV5-1
CASSRDYSTDTQYF
>TRBJ2-5|TRBD2|TRBV5-4
CASSFREGGETQYF
>TRBJ2-1|-|TRBV27
CASSLSTYNEQFF
>TRBJ2-2|TRBD2|TRBV29-1
CSVGSSGGELVF
>TRBJ2-1|TRBD2|TRBV6-1
CASSETSGRPQYNEQFF
>TRBJ2-7|-|TRBV18
CASSPVGAGPAGEQYF
>TRBJ2-5|TRBD1|TRBV20-1
CSAIGTAQETQYF
>TRBJ2-7|TRBD2|TRBV11-2
CASSSGIGLASSYEQYF
>TRBJ2-1|TRBD2|TRBV5-1
CASSLGRSGGNEQFF
>TRBJ2-6|-|TRBV20-1
CSASPDSNSGANVLTF
>TRBJ2-7|-|TRBV5-6
CASSRGLGSYEQYF
>TRBJ2-5|TRBD2|TRBV15
CATSRGGTSGQETQYF
>TRBJ2-7|TRBD2|TRBV10-3
CATLGVAGGYEQYF
>TRBJ2-4|TRBD1|TRBV12-3/TRBV12-4
CASSLATGTGSIQYF
>TRBJ1-2|-|TRBV20-1
CSARAAIYGYTF
>TRBJ2-2|-|TRBV27
CASSRPSAVNTGELFF
>TRBJ1-2|-|TRBV4-2
CASSQGAQNRYGYTF
>TRBJ2-1|TRBD1|TRBV29-1
CSLSDRGYNEQFF
>TRBJ2-5|TRBD2|TRBV20-1
CCAPGLAGGIGRETQYF
>TRBJ2-7|-|TRBV18
CASSPGLNNYEQYF
>TRBJ2-1|TRBD2|TRBV5-5
CASSPQAGGQRNEQFF
>TRBJ2-7|-|TRBV5-1
CASSLAAFSYEQYF
>TRBJ2-7|-|TRBV5-6
CASSLGARGSYEQYF
>TRBJ2-5|-|TRBV3-1
CASSLRGRISVQAAQYF
>TRBJ2-3|-|TRBV10-1
CASSEGGNTQYF
>TRBJ2-1|TRBD2|TRBV18
CASSPQGLAGGSNEQFF
>TRBJ1-2|-|TRBV12-3/TRBV12-4
CASSSTGKGYTF
>TRBJ2-5|TRBD1|TRBV7-2
CASSFQGDGTQYF
>TRBJ2-7|-|TRBV7-2
CASSSNIGSYEQYF
>TRBJ2-7|-|TRBV10-3
CAISWSSSAEQYF
>TRBJ2-1|-|TRBV5-1
CASSWESASYNEQFF
>TRBJ1-5|TRBD1|TRBV18
CASSPARGLLGNQPQHF
>TRBJ2-3|-|TRBV29-1
CSVVGAAKLLDTQYF
>TRBJ2-4|-|TRBV29-1
CSVPDTKNIQYF
>TRBJ2-7|-|TRBV5-4
CASSYCEQYF
>TRBJ2-3|TRBD2|TRBV29-1
CSVALAGRTDTQYF
>TRBJ1-6|-|TRBV27
CASSFGHSSYNSPLHF
>TRBJ2-3|TRBD1|TRBV24-1
CATSDWTGAQYF
>TRBJ1-1|-|TRBV7-9
CASSSFETEAFF
>TRBJ2-1|-|TRBV6-2/TRBV6-3
CASRAGPGGLFF
>TRBJ1-1|TRBD1|TRBV29-1
CSVLPGQLIAEAFF
>TRBJ1-1|TRBD1|TRBV5-6
CASSLEQGVVNTEAFF
>TRBJ2-7|-|TRBV29-1
CSVVAQSWWRPPISYEQYF
>TRBJ2-5|TRBD2|TRBV7-2
CASSLGGLAQETQYF
>TRBJ2-1|-|TRBV20-1
CTPDRAGMDEQFF
>TRBJ2-1|TRBD2|TRBV20-1
CSAVAGGGIEQFF
>TRBJ2-7|TRBD2|TRBV5-4
CASSSPGLADYEQYF
>TRBJ2-2|-|TRBV5-6
CASELAPNTGELFF
>TRBJ1-2|TRBD1|TRBV28
CASSLGDRTYGYTF
>TRBJ1-2|-|TRBV29-1
CSAGDENYGYTF